Following are 6 T cell receptor beta chains from one sample sequenced in a study of cytomegalovirus exposure and HLA in healthy donors. PCR employed 60 Vbeta and 13 Jbeta primers. The data were produced by immunoSEQ multiplex PCR, yet TCRdb's version contains in-frame clones alone and is incomplete. Recorded for this sample: approximately 80,000 clones. Sequencing was done on a sample of PBMCs. These receptors all stem from a man aged 18 to 30 in good health and CMV-seropositive.

The V call is TRBV6-6, the J call TRBJ2-5, with D tentatively TRBD1 (7 bases). The J call may not be correct, given that the DNA end is closer to TRBJ2-7. The length of the CDR3 is 14 residues. CDR1 is MNHNY and CDR2 is SVGAGI in the germline V gene (reference sequence). The CDR3 DNA sequence: TGTGCCAGCGCTCTGGGGGGACAGTCCTACGAGCAGTACTTC. This encodes CASALGGQSYEQYF.

The genes are TRBV6-5 and TRBJ1-1; no firm D call. Trimming took 7 bases from V and 2 from J, leaving 11 bases between them. There are 13 residues in the CDR3. Germline V gene sequence: CDR1 MNHEY, CDR2 SVGAGI. As DNA, the CDR3 is TGTGCCAGCATGAGGGAGGGTAACACTGAAGCTTTCTTT. This codes for CASMREGNTEAFF.

The chain couples TRBV12-5 to TRBJ2-5; 7 positions agree with TRBD2. Germline V CDR1 and CDR2: LGHNT, FRNRAP. The CDR3 consists of 13 residues. V was pared by 3 bases and J by 5 bases, with 3 bases of the junction left unmatched. The CDR3 is CASGLVGRETQYF. CDR3 coding DNA: TGTGCTAGTGGTTTAGTCGGGAGGGAGACCCAGTACTTC.

V is TRBV2 and J is TRBJ1-6; TRBD1 aligns across 7 bases. Germline V CDR1 and CDR2: SNHLY, FYNNEI. This CDR3 is built from 14 residues. V shed 7 bases and J 9 bases; nucleotides not matched to a gene: 9. CDR3 sequence reads: CASKKQGDVSPLHF. The CDR3 DNA follows: TGTGCCAGCAAAAAGCAGGGGGATGTTTCACCCCTCCACTTT.

The rearrangement links TRBV29-1 to TRBJ1-1; perhaps TRBD1 as D (6 bases). Germline V gene lookup returns CDR1 SQVTM and CDR2 ANQGSEA. V was trimmed by 5 bases and J by 1 base, leaving 11 bases between them. This CDR3 is built from 13 residues. In nucleotides, the CDR3 is TGCAGCGTTATGACAGGAGGGAACACTGAAGCTTTCTTT. Its protein product is CSVMTGGNTEAFF.

The rearrangement joins TRBV27 to TRBJ1-2; D might be TRBD1 (5 bases). The CDR3 runs 14 residues. CDR1 MNHEY and CDR2 SMNVEV come from the germline V gene (reference sequence). The DNA for the CDR3 is TGTGACCCCAAGGGGCTGACTTTTAACTATGGCTACACCTTC. This sequence encodes CDPKGLTFNYGYTF.